The rows below give T cell receptor beta chains drawn from one sample of a study of T cells in Graves' hyperthyroidism and ophthalmopathy. In TCRdb, the multiplex PCR reads were re-called with MiXCR into one record per CDR3 protein. The sample lists approximately 400,000 distinct CDR3 sequences, approximately 14% occurring once. The specimen sequenced was blood. The receptor source for this set is a woman aged 18-29 years with Graves' hyperthyroidism. The CDR3 runs from the conserved cysteine through the conserved F or W. The D gene is left open where the match is weak. Expanded clones get a size class; other rows say once, few or many, or leave the size out.

V	size	D	J	length	CDR3	DNA
TRBV7-9	.	TRBD2	TRBJ2-2	14	CASSGGGLTGELFF	TGTGCCAGCTCCGGGGGGGGTCTGACCGGGGAGCTGTTTTTT
TRBV3-1	many	TRBD1	TRBJ1-4	15	CASSRPGQNSEKLFF	TGTGCCAGCAGCCGTCCGGGACAGAACTCTGAAAAACTGTTTTTT
TRBV19	.	.	TRBJ2-6	14	CASSGSSGANVLTF	TGTGCCAGTAGTGGGAGCTCTGGGGCCAACGTCCTGACTTTC
TRBV5-1	many	TRBD2	TRBJ2-1	15	CASSHPGLSNNEQFF	TGCGCCAGCAGCCATCCGGGACTAAGCAACAATGAGCAGTTCTTC
TRBV6-1	many	TRBD2	TRBJ2-1	22	CASSEGTRQGLAGALKYNEQFF	TGTGCCAGCAGTGAAGGAACCCGACAGGGGCTAGCGGGAGCGTTGAAGTACAATGAGCAGTTCTTC
TRBV7-2	many	TRBD2	TRBJ2-1	20	CASSEGSTSGGWGSYNEQFF	TGTGCCAGCAGCGAAGGGAGCACTAGCGGGGGTTGGGGCTCCTACAATGAGCAGTTCTTC
TRBV6-1	few	.	TRBJ2-3	15	CASSEWRGYADTQYF	TGTGCCAGCAGTGAGTGGAGGGGGTATGCAGATACGCAGTATTTT
TRBV5-1	many	.	TRBJ2-1	15	CASSWAPQGRDEQFF	TGCGCCAGCAGCTGGGCGCCCCAGGGGCGCGATGAGCAGTTCTTC
TRBV7-9	many	.	TRBJ2-7	14	CASSPSGTPYEQYF	TGTGCCAGCAGCCCCTCCGGGACACCCTACGAGCAGTACTTC
TRBV20-1	.	TRBD1	TRBJ1-5	15	CSARAGTGGGQPQHF	TGCAGTGCTAGAGCCGGGACAGGGGGCGGTCAGCCCCAGCATTTT
TRBV10-3	many	.	TRBJ2-1	16	CAIRDGTGTIVGEQFF	TGTGCCATCAGAGACGGGACTGGCACTATAGTAGGGGAGCAGTTCTTC
TRBV3-1	many	.	TRBJ1-3	17	CASSQDIPIHSGNTIYF	TGTGCCAGCAGCCAAGATATCCCAATTCACTCTGGAAACACCATATATTTT
TRBV6-5	many	.	TRBJ2-7	14	CASSYGVYDHEQYF	TGTGCCAGCAGTTACGGTGTCTATGACCACGAGCAGTACTTC
TRBV7-9	many	TRBD1	TRBJ2-5	15	CASSYRQGYQETQYF	TGTGCCAGCAGCTATAGACAGGGGTACCAAGAGACCCAGTACTTC
TRBV5-1	many	TRBD2	TRBJ2-3	17	CASSRGTSGGVTDTQYF	TGCGCCAGCAGCCGCGGGACTAGCGGGGGGGTGACAGATACGCAGTATTTT
TRBV7-7	few	TRBD2	TRBJ2-2	15	CASSLAREGPGELFF	TGTGCTAGCAGCTTAGCGCGGGAGGGCCCTGGGGAGCTGTTTTTT
TRBV6-1	.	TRBD2	TRBJ2-3	16	CASSDIRGGKGDTQYF	TGTGCCAGCAGTGATATCCGGGGGGGTAAAGGAGATACGCAGTATTTT
TRBV5-1	.	.	TRBJ2-6	17	CASSLSGPRSGASVLTF	TGCGCCAGCAGCTTGAGTGGTCCGCGCTCTGGGGCCAGCGTCCTGACTTTC
TRBV4-1	.	TRBD2	TRBJ2-4	20	CASSHGSGFAQGGGKNIQYF	TGCGCCAGCAGCCATGGATCGGGGTTTGCGCAGGGCGGGGGCAAAAACATTCAGTACTTC
TRBV12-5	many	.	TRBJ1-2	17	CASGFRVATLSFYGYTF	TGTGCTAGTGGTTTCCGGGTCGCAACCCTGTCTTTCTATGGCTACACCTTC
TRBV20-1	once	TRBD1	TRBJ1-4	14	CSARGRTGEEKLFF	TGCAGTGCTAGAGGAAGGACAGGGGAGGAAAAACTGTTTTTT
TRBV7-8	many	TRBD1	TRBJ1-5	16	CASNARDRAHSWPQHF	TGTGCCAGCAACGCCCGGGACAGGGCGCATAGTTGGCCCCAGCATTTT
TRBV4-2	.	.	TRBJ1-2	17	CASSQERAGDPLYGYTF	TGTGCCAGCAGCCAAGAAAGGGCAGGGGACCCACTCTATGGCTACACCTTC
TRBV10-3	few	.	TRBJ2-5	13	CASRRDATETQYF	TGTGCCAGCCGCCGGGACGCTACAGAGACCCAGTACTTC
TRBV30	many	TRBD1	TRBJ2-5	12	CAWRRQGGTQYF	TGTGCCTGGAGACGACAGGGGGGGACCCAGTACTTC
TRBV12-3/TRBV12-4	.	TRBD1	TRBJ2-7	15	CASSQGQPSSYEQYF	TGTGCCAGCAGTCAGGGACAGCCGAGCTCCTACGAGCAGTACTTC
TRBV18	many	.	TRBJ1-2	14	CASSPTGKSDGYTF	TGTGCCAGCTCACCCACAGGGAAATCTGATGGCTACACCTTC
TRBV5-8	.	TRBD1	TRBJ1-6	14	CASSPGTVGSPLHF	TGTGCCAGCAGCCCCGGGACAGTGGGTTCACCCCTCCACTTT
TRBV20-1	many	TRBD2	TRBJ2-7	15	CSASLAGEVFYEQYF	TGCAGTGCTAGCCTAGCGGGAGAGGTCTTCTACGAGCAGTACTTC
TRBV5-1	many	TRBD2	TRBJ2-7	15	CASSTGGGESYEQYF	TGCGCCAGCAGCACCGGGGGGGGGGAGTCCTACGAGCAGTACTTC